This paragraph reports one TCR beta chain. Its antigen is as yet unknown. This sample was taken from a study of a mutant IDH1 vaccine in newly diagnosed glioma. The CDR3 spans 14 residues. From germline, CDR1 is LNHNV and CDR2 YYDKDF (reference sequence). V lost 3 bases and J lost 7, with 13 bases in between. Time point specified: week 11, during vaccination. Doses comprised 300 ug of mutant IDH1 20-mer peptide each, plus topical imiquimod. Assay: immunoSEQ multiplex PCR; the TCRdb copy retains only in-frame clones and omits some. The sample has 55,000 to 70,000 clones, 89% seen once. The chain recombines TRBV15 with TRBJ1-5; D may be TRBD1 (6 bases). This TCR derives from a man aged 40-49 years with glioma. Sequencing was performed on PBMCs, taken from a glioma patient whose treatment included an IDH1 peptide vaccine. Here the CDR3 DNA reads TGTGCCACCAGCAGGAGCAACACAGGGCAGCCCCAGCATTTT. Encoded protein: CATSRSNTGQPQHF. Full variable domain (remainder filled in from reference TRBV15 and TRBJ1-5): DAMVIQNPRYQVTQFGKPVTLSCSQTLNHNVMYWYQQKSSQAPKLLFHYYDKDFNNEADTPDNFQSRRPNTSFCFLDIRSPGLGDTAMYLCATSRSNTGQPQHFGDGTRLSIL.